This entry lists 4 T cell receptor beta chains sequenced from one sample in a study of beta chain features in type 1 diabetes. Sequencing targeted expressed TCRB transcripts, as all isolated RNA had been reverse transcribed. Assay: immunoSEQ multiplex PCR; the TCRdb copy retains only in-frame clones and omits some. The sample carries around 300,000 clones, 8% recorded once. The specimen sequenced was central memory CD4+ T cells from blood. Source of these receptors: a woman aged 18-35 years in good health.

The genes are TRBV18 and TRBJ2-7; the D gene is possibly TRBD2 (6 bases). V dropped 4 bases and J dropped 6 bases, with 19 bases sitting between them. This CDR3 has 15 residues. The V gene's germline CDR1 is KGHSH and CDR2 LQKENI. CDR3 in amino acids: CASSLSLGGLSEQYV. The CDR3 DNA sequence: TGTGCCAGCTCACTCTCCCTGGGGGGTCTTAGCGAGCAGTACGTC.

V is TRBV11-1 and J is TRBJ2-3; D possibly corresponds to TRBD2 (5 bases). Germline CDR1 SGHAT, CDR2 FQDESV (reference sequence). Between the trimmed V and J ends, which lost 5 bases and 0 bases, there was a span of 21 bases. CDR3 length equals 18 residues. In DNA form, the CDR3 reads TGTGCCAGCAGCGGAAACGGGGTAGCCTCCCTTAGCACAGATACGCAGTATTTT. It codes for CASSGNGVASLSTDTQYF. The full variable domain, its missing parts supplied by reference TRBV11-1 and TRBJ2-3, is EAEVAQSPRYKITEKSQAVAFWCDPISGHATLYWYRQILGQGPELLVQFQDESVVDDSQLPKDRFSAERLKGVDSTLKIQPAELGDSAMYLCASSGNGVASLSTDTQYFGPGTRLTVL.

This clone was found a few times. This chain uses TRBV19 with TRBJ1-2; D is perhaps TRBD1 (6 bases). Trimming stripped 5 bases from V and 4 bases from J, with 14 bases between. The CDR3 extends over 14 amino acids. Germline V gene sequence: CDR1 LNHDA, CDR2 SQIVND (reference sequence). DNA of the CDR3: TGTGCCAGTAGTCAACCGCACAGGGTCTATGGCTACACCTTC. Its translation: CASSQPHRVYGYTF. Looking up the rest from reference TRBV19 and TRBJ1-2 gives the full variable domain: DGGITQSPKYLFRKEGQNVTLSCEQNLNHDAMYWYRQDPGQGLRLIYYSQIVNDFQKGDIAEGYSVSREKKESFPLTVTSAQKNPTAFYLCASSQPHRVYGYTFGSGTRLTVV.

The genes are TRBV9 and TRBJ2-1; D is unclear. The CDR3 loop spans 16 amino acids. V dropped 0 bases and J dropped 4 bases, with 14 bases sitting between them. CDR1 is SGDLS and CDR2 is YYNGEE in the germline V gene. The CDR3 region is CASSVAPTARYNEQFF. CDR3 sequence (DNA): TGTGCCAGCAGCGTAGCCCCGACTGCCCGTTACAATGAGCAGTTCTTC.